The entry below describes one TCR beta chain. The data were taken from a study of blood T cell repertoires in COVID-19. Looking at the study overall: Specimens from acute and convalescent COVID-19 originated in the United States, Italy and Spain. In each case, the material was cDNA or gDNA derived from T cells, B-cell-depleted T cells, or PBMCs.

Enrolled during active infection, Seattle patients were then followed longitudinally. Authors' processing steps: Cell counts per sample came from amplifying reference gene primers. Some clones are missing from TCRdb's copy, which holds only in-frame ones; the method was immunoSEQ multiplex PCR. V and J calls and clone size are given by that table; D and trimming were obtained from the DNA. Among 150,000 to 200,000 clones listed, around 93% were seen once. The CDR3 totals 14 residues. Per germline, CDR1 LNHDA and CDR2 SQIVND (reference sequence). V lost 2 bases, J lost 7 bases, and 12 bases lay in between.

The chain has TRBV19 and TRBJ2-1; possibly TRBD2 for D (5 bases). The clonotype originates from a man under 40 with COVID-19, enrolled during active disease. Sample: peripheral blood. The CDR3: CASSINGRGNEQFF. CDR3 in DNA: TGTGCCAGTAGTATAAATGGGAGAGGTAATGAGCAGTTCTTC.